This T cell receptor (beta chain) is drawn from a study of CD8 T cells in ankylosing spondylitis. Study-wide results and limits: Earlier studies detected some motif variants in reactive arthritis synovial fluid and blood.

With respect to this clonotype: Its antigen is unidentified. Sequence at one end of the junction differs from germline and may be a read error.

MiXCR, applied by TCRdb to the 5' RACE reads, yields one record per CDR3 protein. The sample comprises about 150,000 distinct CDR3 sequences, approximately 48% of which are singletons, and approximately 14% rests with the top ten. Sequencing used synovial fluid, either unsorted or a sorted T cell fraction (not recorded which). The receptor was isolated from a male donor with ankylosing spondylitis.

The CDR3 DNA sequence: TGTGCCAGCAGCCAAGAACTAGCGGGGTACATTGAGCAGTTCTTC. It translates to CASSQELAGYIEQFF. The V call is TRBV3-1, the J call TRBJ2-1; 10 bases agree with TRBD2. CDR3 size: 15 residues. Germline-derived CDR1 and CDR2 are LGHDT and YNNKEL (reference sequence).